The clone carrying this TCR beta chain came up a few times. Its antigen is not known. This sample is drawn from a study of breast tumors, draining lymph nodes, adjacent tissues. Germline CDR1 and CDR2: SNHLY and FYNNEI. The trim removed 5 bases at V and 3 bases at J, leaving 1 base unmatched. The CDR3 runs to 13 residues. TCRdb redid the calling of the multiplex PCR reads with MiXCR, one entry per CDR3 protein. The data contain approximately 22,000 distinct CDR3 sequences, roughly 60% of them singletons. Whole-study results and caveats: Luminal-like breast cancer showed significantly higher tumor–nontumor repertoire similarity than basal-like. Tumor T cell lymph node origin was a supported hypothesis, not proven. Most tumor T cells seemingly derive from lymph node, then expand in tumor. Compared with lymph nodes, tumors were less diverse; compared with nontumor tissue, more.

This clonotype originated in a female donor with breast cancer. Some clones in this sample may be carry-over from other donors' samples. V gene TRBV2 combines with J gene TRBJ2-7; TRBD1 matches 10 bases. The sequencing sample was made of breast tumor tissue. The CDR3: CASSRTGGYEQYF. The CDR3 DNA follows: TGTGCCAGCAGTCGGACAGGGGGCTACGAGCAGTACTTC.